The TCR beta chain under discussion was sequenced for a study of neurological immune-mediated disorders. Study outcomes and limitations: While HTLV-1-associated myelopathy showed the greatest TCR clonal expansion, multiple sclerosis showed the least, falling below healthy controls.

This clonotype has ten or more counts. Its antigen is not known. Synthesis of cDNA was accomplished via 5'RACE employing 10-nucleotide random UMIs. The authors obtained over 160 million TCR-beta sequences from 15-18 subjects per sequencing run. Each CDR3 protein gets one entry after TCRdb re-called the 5' RACE reads with MiXCR. The sample includes some 53,000 distinct CDR3 sequences, approximately 16% of them seen just once. This sequence was found in a man between 60 and 75 years old in good health. The sequencing sample was made of PBMCs.

CDR3: CSVEEGGTDTQYF. The CDR3 bases are TGCAGCGTTGAGGAGGGTGGCACAGATACGCAGTATTTT. This chain links TRBV29-1 with TRBJ2-3; the D gene is possibly TRBD2 (6 bases). This CDR3 comprises 13 residues. V was trimmed by 3 bases and J by 1 base, leaving 8 bases between them. Germline CDR1 reads SQVTM; CDR2 reads ANQGSEA.